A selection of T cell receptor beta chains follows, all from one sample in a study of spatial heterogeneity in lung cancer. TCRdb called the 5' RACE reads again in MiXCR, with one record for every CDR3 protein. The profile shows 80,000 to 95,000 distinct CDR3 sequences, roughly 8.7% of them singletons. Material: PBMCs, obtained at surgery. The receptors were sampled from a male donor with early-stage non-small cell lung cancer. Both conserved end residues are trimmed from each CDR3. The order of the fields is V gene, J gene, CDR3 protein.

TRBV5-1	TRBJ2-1	ASSRGSGNEQF
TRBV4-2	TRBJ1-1	ASSQEPSSNTEAF
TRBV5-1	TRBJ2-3	ASSFPEADTQY
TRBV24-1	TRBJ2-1	ATSGKQGNEQF
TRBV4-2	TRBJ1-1	ASSQGWDMNTEAF
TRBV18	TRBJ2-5	ASSPGLAGGQETQY
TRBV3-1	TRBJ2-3	ASSQEVGAITDTQY
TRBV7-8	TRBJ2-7	ASSLIVRPRSYEQY
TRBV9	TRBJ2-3	ASSRQGTDTQY
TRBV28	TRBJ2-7	ASRRTSGGSYEQY
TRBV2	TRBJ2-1	ASSEGGNEQF
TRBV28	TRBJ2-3	ASSFGIGDTQY
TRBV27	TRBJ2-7	ASSPRADSRSSYEQY
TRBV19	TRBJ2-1	ASSIGTGRDNEQF